The T cell receptor (beta chain) under discussion was sequenced for a study of regulatory T cells in long-lasting Graves disease. Study observations and caveats: Patients whose Graves' disease persisted exhibited lower TCR diversity than those newly diagnosed.

Between the trimmed V and J ends, which lost 2 bases and 0 bases, there was a span of 17 bases. The length of the CDR3 is 18 residues. CDR1 and CDR2 from the germline V gene are KGHSH and LQKENI. Both iRepertoire HTBI primers and Arm-PCR of CDR3 regions were used to build the TCR beta libraries. Via MiXCR, TCRdb re-called the multiplex PCR reads, giving one row per CDR3 protein. Of more than 450,000 distinct CDR3 sequences detected, 16% appear once; the ten largest clones hold roughly an eighth. This sample's time point: newly diagnosed GD, antithyroid drugs for less than 3 months. From RNA extracted from PBMCs, the TCR library was made. In this sample, this clonotype turned up a few times. The antigen is undetermined. This sample also belongs to another study, concerning T cells in Graves' hyperthyroidism and ophthalmopathy. From that second work: Patients between 18 and 65 years old had hyperthyroidism, newly diagnosed and lasting under 2 months. The model predicted ophthalmopathy a median roughly 6.5 months before onset.

Sequenced material: peripheral blood mononuclear cells (PBMCs), taken at new diagnosis, from a patient treated with antithyroid drugs. This TCR came from a man aged 35-49 years with Graves disease. This rearrangement joins TRBV18 to TRBJ2-4; D is unclear. In DNA form, the CDR3 reads TGTGCCAGCTCACCAAGGGCAGGCGCTACTTTAGCCAAAAACATTCAGTACTTC. Protein: CASSPRAGATLAKNIQYF.